Shown below are 12 T cell receptor beta chains from a single sample sequenced in a study of T cell responses to AZD1222 COVID-19 vaccine. Profiling relied on immunoSEQ multiplex PCR, and the TCRdb table lists in-frame clones only, not all of them. This sample has roughly 81,000 clones, with 65% to 90% found just once. The specimen comprised peripheral blood, sampled on day 0 of AZD1222 vaccination. The source is an adult in good health.

The chain employs TRBV7-9 and TRBJ1-1; no reliable D call. CDR1 SEHNR and CDR2 FQNEAQ come from the germline V gene (reference sequence). The germline V and J ends were trimmed by 8 bases and 0 bases, with 19 bases remaining between them. The CDR3 is 16 amino acids. The CDR3, as DNA: TGTGCCAGCGTTCACTCCGAGGGATATATGAACACTGAAGCTTTCTTT. Protein sequence: CASVHSEGYMNTEAFF.

The chain combines TRBV19 with TRBJ1-5; D not resolved. This CDR3 comprises 15 residues. V lost 6 bases and J lost 2, with 14 bases in between. CDR1 and CDR2 (germline): LNHDA, SQIVND (reference sequence). The CDR3 spells CASRRGGRGNQPQHF. As DNA, the CDR3 is TGTGCCAGTAGGCGGGGAGGTAGGGGCAATCAGCCCCAGCATTTT.

The rearrangement uses TRBV4-1 and TRBJ2-7, with D maybe TRBD2 (6 bases). Trimming took off 4 bases at V and 2 bases at J, with 15 bases between the two ends. This CDR3 spans 15 amino acids. The germline CDR1 and CDR2 sequences are MGHRA and YSYEKL. This chain's CDR3 is CASSRVQGGAYEQYF. The CDR3 coding sequence is TGCGCCAGCAGCCGCGTCCAGGGAGGCGCCTACGAGCAGTACTTC.

The rearrangement joins TRBV28 to TRBJ2-7, with a weak D call TRBD2 (6 bases). This CDR3 has 14 residues. Germline CDR1 and CDR2: MDHEN and SYDVKM. V was cut by 6 bases and J by 0 bases, with 12 bases left in between. CDR3 sequence: CASSPGTRSYEQYF. Written as DNA, the CDR3 is TGTGCCAGCAGCCCCGGGACTCGCTCCTACGAGCAGTACTTC.

V usage is TRBV18 and J usage is TRBJ1-2, with D uncertain. V shed 4 bases and J shed 8 bases, with 20 bases lying between them. The length of the CDR3 is 15 residues. Germline CDR1 and CDR2: KGHSH and LQKENI. The CDR3 here is CASSRTRREDEGYTF. The CDR3 DNA follows: TGTGCCAGCTCACGAACCAGGAGGGAGGATGAAGGCTACACCTTC.

V and J are TRBV27 and TRBJ1-1; TRBD1 agrees at 8 bases. Germline V gene sequence: CDR1 MNHEY, CDR2 SMNVEV (reference sequence). V was clipped by 5 bases and J by 4 bases; unmatched bases: 3. This CDR3 region has 13 residues. The CDR3: CASSRTGITEAFF. The CDR3 coding sequence is TGTGCCAGCAGTAGGACAGGGATCACTGAAGCTTTCTTT.

This clone has only one observation. V is TRBV9 and J is TRBJ1-6, with D possibly TRBD1 on 5 matching bases. The CDR3 spans 16 residues. V dropped 7 bases and J dropped 7 bases, with 21 bases sitting between them. CDR1 SGDLS and CDR2 YYNGEE come from the germline V gene. CDR3 residues: CASSKVGGGGNSPLHF. CDR3 DNA sequence: TGTGCCAGCTCAAAGGTGGGGGGAGGAGGAAATTCACCCCTCCACTTT.

The chain is built from TRBV7-9 and TRBJ2-3, with 7 positions matching TRBD1. The CDR3 contains 16 residues. The V gene end was trimmed by 3 bases and the J gene end by 4 bases; junction bases not matched to a gene: 10. Germline V gene lookup returns CDR1 SEHNR and CDR2 FQNEAQ (reference sequence). The CDR3 DNA sequence: TGTGCCAGCAGCTTTGTGACAGGGTCTGAGGCAGATACGCAGTATTTT. Its translation is CASSFVTGSEADTQYF. Using reference TRBV7-9 and TRBJ2-3 for the parts outside the CDR3, the full variable domain is DTGVSQNPRHKITKRGQNVTFRCDPISEHNRLYWYRQTLGQGPEFLTYFQNEAQLEKSRLLSDRFSAERPKGSFSTLEIQRTEQGDSAMYLCASSFVTGSEADTQYFGPGTRLTVL.

J is TRBJ2-7 and V is TRBV23-1; D is tentatively TRBD1 or TRBD2 (6 bases each). TRBV23-1 is designated an ORF whose function remains uncertain. CDR3 length equals 16 residues. The ends were cut back, 0 bases at V and 5 bases at J, with 17 bases in the middle. The CDR3: CASSQSGRGGGDEQYF. The CDR3 bases are TGCGCCAGCAGTCAATCAGGTCGAGGGGGAGGCGACGAGCAGTACTTC.

The gene calls are TRBV27 and TRBJ2-1; D gene uncertain. CDR1 MNHEY and CDR2 SMNVEV come from the germline V gene (reference sequence). The CDR3 is made up of 12 amino acids. The germline V and J ends were trimmed by 5 bases and 7 bases, with 9 bases remaining between them. As DNA, the CDR3 is TGTGCCAGCAGTCCCCCGTGGAATGAGCAGTTCTTC. Translating it yields CASSPPWNEQFF.

The sample holds a few counts of this clone. The chain carries TRBV6-5 and TRBJ2-2; TRBD1 agrees at 9 bases. The V gene's germline CDR1 is MNHEY and CDR2 SVGAGI. This CDR3 spans 14 amino acids. With V trimmed by 4 bases and J by 5 bases, 2 bases remained unmatched. The CDR3 DNA sequence: TGTGCCAGCAGTTCCGGGACAGGGACCGGGGAGCTGTTTTTT. Translation: CASSSGTGTGELFF.

The chain recombines TRBV4-2 with TRBJ2-2, with a weak D call TRBD2 (6 bases). The CDR3 length is 16 residues. The V gene's germline CDR1 is LGHNA and CDR2 YNFKEQ. V lost 1 base and J 0 bases, leaving 9 bases between the germline ends. The CDR3 loop is CASSQAGTANTGELFF. CDR3 DNA: TGTGCCAGCAGCCAAGCTGGGACTGCGAACACCGGGGAGCTGTTTTTT.